This TCR beta chain was retrieved from a study of neurological immune-mediated disorders. Unsorted libraries were prepared from 2 million PBMCs that had been stored at -80 C. Germline-derived CDR1 and CDR2 are DFQATT and SNEGSKA (reference sequence). CDR3 length: 15 amino acids. Germline trimming cut 0 bases from V and 5 bases from J; bases unmatched to any gene: 5. Via MiXCR, TCRdb re-called the 5' RACE reads, giving one row per CDR3 protein. The sample includes approximately 59,000 distinct CDR3 sequences, roughly 5% of them seen just once. Whole-study results and caveats: TCR clonal expansion peaked in HTLV-1-associated myelopathy patients and was lowest in multiple sclerosis patients. Phylogenetic grouping placed 18 of 34 multiple sclerosis patients' repertoires in one related-CDR3 cluster, a possible signature.

This clonotype was seen many times. Its target is unknown. This TCR was recovered from a human donor with multiple sclerosis. The donor label of this sample is uncertain. Sequenced: PBMCs. This chain uses TRBV20-1 with TRBJ2-3; 10 bases are shared with TRBD2. The CDR3: CSARDERGGRDTQYF. The CDR3 DNA is TGCAGTGCTAGAGATGAGCGGGGGGGCAGAGATACGCAGTATTTT.